These T cell receptor beta chains were read from a single sample in a study of CD8+CD57+ T cells in acquired aplastic anemia. One entry per CDR3 protein results from TCRdb running MiXCR on the reads. Of 100,000 to 150,000 distinct CDR3 sequences listed, roughly 40% are singletons. Material: sorted CD4+, CD8+, or CD8+CD57+ T cells (not recorded which) from PBMCs. The receptors here all came from a human donor with aplastic anemia. CDR3s leave out the opening cysteine and the closing phenylalanine or tryptophan. The D gene is left open where the match is weak.

TRBJ2-3 | TRBV11-2 | NA | ASSPGLDTRTDTQC
TRBJ2-1 | TRBV7-6 | NA | ASSLAGLVNEQF
TRBJ1-6 | TRBV5-4 | TRBD1 | ASSSGTGTSPLH
TRBJ2-3 | TRBV2 | TRBD2 | ASSEWTSGGPDTQY
TRBJ2-7 | TRBV7-2 | TRBD1 | ASSPSVTGSYEQY
TRBJ1-4 | TRBV2 | TRBD1 | ASRWTGRREKLF
TRBJ1-2 | TRBV7-2 | NA | ASSRDYGDVYGYT
TRBJ2-3 | TRBV15 | NA | ATSIGTGSTDTQY
TRBJ1-4 | TRBV5-1 | NA | ASSFTTTNEKLF
TRBJ1-5 | TRBV5-6 | TRBD1 | ASSLGQGANQPQH
TRBJ1-2 | TRBV2 | NA | ATRGSGPSYGYT
TRBJ1-1 | TRBV20-1 | NA | SARRTLTEAF
TRBJ1-2 | TRBV2 | NA | ASLTGFMWGYT
TRBJ1-5 | TRBV19 | NA | ASSIHGFNQPQH
TRBJ1-4 | TRBV7-9 | NA | ASSLGGTSNEKLF
TRBJ2-3 | TRBV14 | NA | ASSQDLGGQQTQY
TRBJ2-7 | TRBV9 | NA | ASSQGPGADEQY
TRBJ1-5 | TRBV4-1 | NA | ASSQEGAQPQH
TRBJ2-5 | TRBV20-1 | TRBD2 | SARTSGISIVTQY
TRBJ2-3 | TRBV10-3 | NA | AILRYTDTQY
TRBJ2-6 | TRBV19 | TRBD1 | ASSNPQGAGANVLT
TRBJ2-7 | TRBV7-3 | NA | ASSPPVSYEQY
TRBJ1-2 | TRBV29-1 | TRBD1 | SVADRGPSHPRSYT